These T cell receptor beta chains were read from a single sample in a study of shared clonotypes between healthy human individuals. Assay: immunoSEQ multiplex PCR; the TCRdb copy retains only in-frame clones and omits some. The data show a few million clones, over 90% seen once. The sequenced material came from naive CD4+ T cells from PBMCs. These receptors were taken from a man younger than 35 in good health. Some clones in this sample may be carry-over from other donors' samples. CDR3s include the opening cysteine and the closing phenylalanine or tryptophan. D genes are given only for firm matches. Size is omitted from some rows. Given values are once, few, many or a class for expanded clones.

J gene	clone size	V gene	CDR3 length	D gene	CDR3 protein	CDR3 DNA
TRBJ2-7	-	TRBV7-9	15	TRBD2	CASSTRTSGRYEQYF	TGTGCCAGCAGCACCCGGACTAGCGGGAGATACGAGCAGTACTTC
TRBJ2-5	-	TRBV19	13	TRBD2	CASGTSGRETQYF	TGTGCCAGCGGGACTAGCGGGAGAGAGACCCAGTACTTC
TRBJ2-3	-	TRBV29-1	14	-	CSGSTGGYTDTQYF	TGCAGCGGGTCAACTGGAGGATACACAGATACGCAGTATTTT
TRBJ1-2	-	TRBV27	14	TRBD1	CASSRQGAIYGYTF	TGTGCCAGCAGTCGTCAGGGGGCAATCTATGGCTACACCTTC
TRBJ2-7	-	TRBV10-2	14	TRBD2	CASSEIAGVHEQYF	TGCGCCAGCAGTGAAATAGCGGGAGTTCACGAGCAGTACTTC
TRBJ2-2	-	TRBV2	14	-	CASLAELVTGELFF	TGTGCCAGCCTGGCAGAACTCGTCACCGGGGAGCTGTTTTTT
TRBJ2-1	-	TRBV18	12	-	CASSQARDEQFF	TGTGCCAGCTCACAGGCAAGGGATGAGCAGTTCTTC
TRBJ2-1	-	TRBV19	17	TRBD2	CASSPTGLAGDPPEQFF	TGTGCCAGTAGTCCGACGGGACTAGCGGGAGATCCTCCTGAGCAGTTCTTC
TRBJ2-7	once	TRBV4-1	16	-	CASSQDLGRVAMKQYF	TGCGCCAGCAGCCAAGATTTAGGACGGGTGGCTATGAAGCAGTACTTC
TRBJ1-2	-	TRBV28	14	TRBD1	CASIGQGDYYGYTF	TGTGCCAGCATTGGACAGGGGGATTACTATGGCTACACCTTC
TRBJ2-3	-	TRBV9	16	TRBD1	CASSVVTGTGADTQYF	TGTGCCAGCAGCGTAGTAACCGGGACAGGGGCGGATACGCAGTATTTT